Each of the 21 T cell receptor beta chains below was sequenced from the same sample in a study of PD-1 blockade in mismatch repair-deficient tumors. Produced via immunoSEQ multiplex PCR; TCRdb's table is partial and in-frame only. This sample has 100,000 to 150,000 clones; approximately 90% occur once, and the top ten carry approximately 13%. The material was peripheral blood, obtained 44 weeks after starting pembrolizumab. The receptor set was obtained from an adult with mismatch repair-deficient cancer.

This chain links TRBV4-1 with TRBJ2-5; TRBD1 is a possible D gene (6 bases). Looked up from germline, CDR1 is MGHRA and CDR2 is YSYEKL. This CDR3 region has 15 residues. V dropped 0 bases and J dropped 4 bases, with 12 bases sitting between them. CDR3 sequence reads: CASSQEGRGAETQYF. CDR3 DNA sequence: TGCGCCAGCAGCCAAGAAGGCAGGGGCGCAGAGACCCAGTACTTC.

The chain recombines TRBV7-9 with TRBJ2-3, with TRBD2 matching over 7 bases. The CDR3 is made up of 17 amino acids. V gave up 5 bases and J gave up 9 bases; unmatched junction bases: 20. Germline CDR1 SEHNR, CDR2 FQNEAQ (reference sequence). The CDR3 sequence is CASSPDATSRDTETQYF. The CDR3 DNA follows: TGTGCCAGCAGCCCGGACGCGACTAGCAGAGATACGGAGACGCAGTATTTT.

V gene TRBV5-6 combines with J gene TRBJ2-4, with D tentatively TRBD2 (6 bases). Per germline, CDR1 SGHDT and CDR2 YYEEEE. The CDR3 covers 12 residues. V was trimmed by 0 bases and J by 13 bases, leaving 11 bases between them. CDR3 sequence (DNA): TGTGCCAGCAGCTTGGGGGGAGGACACCAGTACTTC. Protein sequence: CASSLGGGHQYF.

This sequence joins TRBV10-2 and TRBJ2-7; TRBD2 agrees at 8 bases. This CDR3 contains 13 residues. Germline CDR1 and CDR2: WSHSY and SAAADI. V lost 6 bases and J lost 0; bases outside the gene matches: 1. CDR3 sequence reads: CASRGTSSYEQYF. Written as DNA, the CDR3 is TGCGCCAGCAGGGGGACTAGCTCCTACGAGCAGTACTTC.

This clone was detected only a few times. V usage is TRBV12-5 and J usage is TRBJ2-7; 7 bases are shared with TRBD1. From germline, CDR1 is LGHNT and CDR2 FRNRAP. V dropped 8 bases and J dropped 2; count of bases not matched to a gene: 12. The CDR3 is made up of 15 amino acids. CDR3 DNA: TGTGCTAGTCAGGCCAGGGACAGCCCAACCTACGAGCAGTACTTC. It specifies CASQARDSPTYEQYF.

V and J are TRBV30 and TRBJ1-2; D is unresolved. The CDR3 has 15 residues. V was clipped by 0 bases and J by 2 bases, with 13 bases between them. Germline CDR1 GTSNPN, CDR2 SVGIG (reference sequence). The DNA of the CDR3 is TGTGCCTGGAGTGTACGTAGTGACAACAACTATGGCTACACCTTC. Residues: CAWSVRSDNNYGYTF.

This chain uses TRBV27 with TRBJ1-5; 9 bases line up with TRBD1. The V segment lost 7 bases and the J segment 0 bases; nucleotides outside the gene matches: 4. Germline V gene lookup returns CDR1 MNHEY and CDR2 SMNVEV (reference sequence). The CDR3 runs 15 residues. DNA for the CDR3: TGTGCCAGCACCAGGACAGGGGCTAGCAATCAGCCCCAGCATTTT. This encodes CASTRTGASNQPQHF.

This chain links TRBV5-8 with TRBJ2-1; 9 nucleotides agree with TRBD1. The germline gives CDR1 SGHTS, CDR2 YDEGEE. The CDR3 consists of 13 residues. V shed 3 bases, J shed 6 bases, and the junction held 1 base outside the gene matches. Here the CDR3 reads CASSWTGVNEQFF. For the CDR3, the DNA is TGTGCCAGCAGCTGGACAGGGGTCAATGAGCAGTTCTTC. Full variable domain (missing parts from reference TRBV5-8 and TRBJ2-1): EAGVTQSPTHLIKTRGQQATLRCSPISGHTSVYWYQQALGLGLQFLLWYDEGEERNRGNFPPRFSGRQFPNYSSELNVNALELEDSALYLCASSWTGVNEQFFGPGTRLTVL.

The rearrangement uses TRBV6-5 and TRBJ2-2; tentatively, D is TRBD2 (6 bases). CDR1 MNHEY and CDR2 SVGAGI come from the germline V gene. V lost 6 bases and J lost 7, with 18 bases in between. The CDR3 sequence is 15 residues long. This chain's CDR3 is CASRAGTLRGGELFF. In DNA, the CDR3 is TGTGCCAGCAGGGCCGGGACTCTCCGGGGCGGGGAGCTGTTTTTT.

This clone appeared once. This rearrangement joins TRBV11-2 to TRBJ2-7, with D possibly matching TRBD1 (5 bases). This CDR3 is 13 amino acids long. With 5 bases removed from V and 3 bases from J, the gap between germline ends came to 11 bases. CDR1 SGHAT and CDR2 FQNNGV come from the germline V gene. The CDR3 reads CASSPGSVYEQYF. CDR3 bases: TGTGCCAGCAGCCCAGGGTCGGTCTACGAGCAGTACTTC.

The rearrangement uses TRBV5-4 and TRBJ2-7; 7 bases fit TRBD1. Germline V gene lookup returns CDR1 SGHNT and CDR2 YYREEE (reference sequence). The CDR3 totals 15 residues. V trimming: 9 bases; J trimming: 3 bases; junction bases outside the gene matches: 15. The CDR3: CATQEFAGTDYEQYF. CDR3 DNA: TGTGCCACCCAGGAATTCGCCGGGACAGACTACGAGCAGTACTTC.

The chain uses TRBV7-9 and TRBJ1-2; possibly TRBD1 for D (5 bases). V was pared by 6 bases and J by 6 bases, with 8 bases between. Germline V gene data show CDR1 as SEHNR and CDR2 as FQNEAQ (reference sequence). CDR3 size: 11 residues. CDR3 bases: TGTGCCAGCAGGTTCAGGGATGGCTACACCTTC. Translated, it gives CASRFRDGYTF.

The chain is built from TRBV30 and TRBJ2-3; no reliable D call. Germline V gives CDR1 GTSNPN, CDR2 SVGIG (reference sequence). V dropped 2 bases and J dropped 0 bases, with 9 bases sitting between them. The CDR3 is 14 amino acids. The CDR3 spells CAWSLTTSTDTQYF. CDR3 nucleotides: TGTGCCTGGAGTTTAACAACTAGCACAGATACGCAGTATTTT.

V is TRBV6-5 and J is TRBJ2-5, with TRBD1 identical over 7 bases. V dropped 6 bases and J dropped 0; count of bases not matched to a gene: 4. The germline V gene encodes CDR1 MNHEY and CDR2 SVGAGI. CDR3 size: 14 residues. CDR3 sequence: CASSLGQDQETQYF. In DNA, the CDR3 is TGTGCCAGCAGCCTCGGACAGGACCAAGAGACCCAGTACTTC.

V and J are TRBV28 and TRBJ2-7; the match to TRBD2 covers 8 bases. This CDR3 is 22 amino acids long. The V segment lost 5 bases and the J segment 3 bases; nucleotides outside the gene matches: 30. Germline CDR1 and CDR2: MDHEN and SYDVKM. CDR3 bases: TGTGCCAGCAGTCTTAACCCTAACCAAGACCGGGCTATCTGGCGGGAGGTCTACGAGCAGTACTTC. Translated: CASSLNPNQDRAIWREVYEQYF.

The chain uses TRBV7-8 and TRBJ2-5; D is undetermined. Deletions cut 2 bases from V and 5 bases from J, with 6 bases between. Germline CDR1 reads SGHVS; CDR2 reads FQNEAQ. CDR3 length equals 12 residues. The CDR3: CASSLLGETQYF. The CDR3 DNA sequence: TGTGCCAGCAGCTTATTGGGGGAGACCCAGTACTTC.

The chain links TRBV6-5 to TRBJ2-1; no clear D gene. This CDR3 spans 15 amino acids. V shed 6 bases and J shed 6 bases, with 18 bases lying between them. Germline V gene data show CDR1 as MNHEY and CDR2 as SVGAGI. CDR3 loop: CASSLTYDHFNEQFF. The CDR3 nucleotides are TGTGCCAGCAGCCTGACCTACGATCATTTCAATGAGCAGTTCTTC.

The genes are TRBV5-6 and TRBJ1-3; 9 bases are shared with TRBD1. Germline V gene sequence: CDR1 SGHDT, CDR2 YYEEEE. CDR3 length: 14 amino acids. V was pared by 4 bases and J by 5 bases, with 4 bases of the junction left unmatched. The CDR3 protein is CASSLDRGRNTIYF. CDR3 in DNA: TGTGCCAGCAGCCTGGACAGGGGTAGAAACACCATATATTTT.

This sequence joins TRBV4-3 and TRBJ1-3; tentatively, D is TRBD1 (6 bases). The CDR3 is 16 amino acids. V gave up 0 bases and J gave up 4 bases, with 13 bases separating them. Per germline, CDR1 LGHNA and CDR2 YSLEER. CDR3 region: CASSQDLVQGGNTIYF. CDR3 coding DNA: TGCGCCAGCAGCCAAGATCTAGTACAGGGAGGAAACACCATATATTTT.

This chain links TRBV27 with TRBJ2-1; the D gene is possibly TRBD2 (6 bases). CDR1 is MNHEY and CDR2 is SMNVEV in the germline V gene (reference sequence). This CDR3 contains 15 residues. V lost 4 bases and J lost 3, with 13 bases in between. CDR3 nucleotides: TGTGCCAGCAGTTACACTAGCTCGATCTACAATGAGCAGTTCTTC. This codes for CASSYTSSIYNEQFF.

The V call is TRBV19, the J call TRBJ2-7; a weak D match, TRBD1 (5 bases). CDR1 LNHDA and CDR2 SQIVND come from the germline V gene (reference sequence). Trimming cost V 3 bases and J 1 base, with 10 bases left between them. This CDR3 has 14 residues. The CDR3 spells CASSIVGASYEQYF. The CDR3 coding sequence is TGTGCCAGTAGTATTGTTGGGGCATCCTACGAGCAGTACTTC.